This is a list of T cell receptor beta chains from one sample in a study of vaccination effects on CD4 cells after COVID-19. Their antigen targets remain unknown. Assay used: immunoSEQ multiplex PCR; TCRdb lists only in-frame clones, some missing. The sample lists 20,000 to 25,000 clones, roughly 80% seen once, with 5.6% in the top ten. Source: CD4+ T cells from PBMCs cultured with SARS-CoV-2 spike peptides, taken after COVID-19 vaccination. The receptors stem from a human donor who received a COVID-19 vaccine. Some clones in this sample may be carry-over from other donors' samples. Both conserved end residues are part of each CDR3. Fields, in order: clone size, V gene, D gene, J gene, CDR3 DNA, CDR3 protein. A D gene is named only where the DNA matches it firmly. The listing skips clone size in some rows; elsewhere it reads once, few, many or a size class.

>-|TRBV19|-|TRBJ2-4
TGTGCCAGTAGTATCCTTGGGGCGGGCATTCAGTACTTC
CASSILGAGIQYF
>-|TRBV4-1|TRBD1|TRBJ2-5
TGCGCCAGCAGCCGCCGGACAGGGGAGCAAGAGACCCAGTACTTC
CASSRRTGEQETQYF
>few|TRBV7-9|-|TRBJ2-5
TGTGCCAGCAGCTTAGGACAGGTACAAGAGACCCAGTACTTC
CASSLGQVQETQYF
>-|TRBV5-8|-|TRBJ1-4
TGTGCCAGCAGCTCGTACCCTGCAACTAATGAAAAACTGTTTTTT
CASSSYPATNEKLFF
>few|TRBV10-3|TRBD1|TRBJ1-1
TGTGCCATCAGCCCGGGACAGGGATTGGGAACTGAAGCTTTCTTT
CAISPGQGLGTEAFF
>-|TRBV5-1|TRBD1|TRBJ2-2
TGCGCCAGCAGCGGGGGACAGCTCACCGGGGAGCTGTTTTTT
CASSGGQLTGELFF
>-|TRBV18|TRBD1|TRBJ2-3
TGTGCCAGCTCACCTCAGGGACAGGAGGCAGATACGCAGTATTTT
CASSPQGQEADTQYF
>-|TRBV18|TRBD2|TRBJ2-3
TGTGCCAGCTCGCCTGGACTAGCGGGGGTCACAGATACGCAGTATTTT
CASSPGLAGVTDTQYF
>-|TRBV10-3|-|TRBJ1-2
TGTGCCATCAGTGGACAGAACTATGGCTACACCTTC
CAISGQNYGYTF
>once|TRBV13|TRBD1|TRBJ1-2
TGTGCCAGCAGCTTAGACAGGGGGCCGGGTGGCTACACCTTC
CASSLDRGPGGYTF
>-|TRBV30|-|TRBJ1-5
TGTGCCTGGAGTGAAACGGGCAATCAGCCCCAGCATTTT
CAWSETGNQPQHF
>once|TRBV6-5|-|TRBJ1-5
TGTGCCAGCATAAGGGGCAGGGACACCAATCAGCCCCAGCATTTT
CASIRGRDTNQPQHF
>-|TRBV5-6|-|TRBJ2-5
TGTGCCAGCAGCTTGGTAGGACCCTCTCAAGAGACCCAGTACTTC
CASSLVGPSQETQYF
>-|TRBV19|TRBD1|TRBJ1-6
TGTGCCAGTAACCCGGGGACAGAGTATTCACCCCTCCACTTT
CASNPGTEYSPLHF
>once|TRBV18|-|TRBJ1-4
TGTGCCAGCTCACCAGATGTGGCGCCAACTAATGAAAAACTGTTTTTT
CASSPDVAPTNEKLFF
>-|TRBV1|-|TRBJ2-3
TGCACCAGCAGCCAAGAGCCGGTAGTCAGGGATACGCAGTATTTT
CTSSQEPVVRDTQYF
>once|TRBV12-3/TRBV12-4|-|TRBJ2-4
TGTGCCAGTTCAGTTAGCTCGAACATTCAGTACTTC
CASSVSSNIQYF
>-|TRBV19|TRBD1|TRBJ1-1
TGTGCCAGTCAGGTATACAGGGGATCTGAAGCTTTCTTT
CASQVYRGSEAFF
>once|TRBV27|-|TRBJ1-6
TGTGCCAGCAGTCCACAAATCCCATCACCCCTCCACTTT
CASSPQIPSPLHF
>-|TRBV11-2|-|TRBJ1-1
TGTGCCAGCAGCTTACGTGGCGGGGGCACTGAAGCTTTCTTT
CASSLRGGGTEAFF
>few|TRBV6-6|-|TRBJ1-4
TGTGCCAGCAGTTCATTGTGGGACAACTGGGATGAAAAACTGTTTTTT
CASSSLWDNWDEKLFF
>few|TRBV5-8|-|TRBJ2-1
TGTGCCAGCAGCTTGCGACAGAGCTCCTACAATGAGCAGTTCTTC
CASSLRQSSYNEQFF
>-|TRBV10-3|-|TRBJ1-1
TGTGCCATCAGTGTGGGAGGGGACACTGAAGCTTTCTTT
CAISVGGDTEAFF
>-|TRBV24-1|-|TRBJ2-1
TGTGCCACCAGTGATCCCAGTAGTTGGGAGCAGTTCTTC
CATSDPSSWEQFF
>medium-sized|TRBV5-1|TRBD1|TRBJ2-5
TGCGCCAGCAGTCGCCTGACAGGGGGTCAGGAGACCCAGTACTTC
CASSRLTGGQETQYF
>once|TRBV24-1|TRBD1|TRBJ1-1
TGTGCCACCAGCCCGGGACAGGGCGGAGGTATAGAAGCTTTCTTT
CATSPGQGGGIEAFF
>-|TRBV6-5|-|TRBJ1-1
TGTGCCAGCAGTTACGGCGGCAGAGCTTTCTTT
CASSYGGRAFF
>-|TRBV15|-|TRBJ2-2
TGTGCCACCAGCAGGATGAGGGGGAAGGGGAAAACCGGGGAGCTGTTTTTT
CATSRMRGKGKTGELFF
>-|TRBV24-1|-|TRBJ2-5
TGTGCCACCAGTGACAGAGTTTTAAGCGGAGAGACCCAGTACTTC
CATSDRVLSGETQYF
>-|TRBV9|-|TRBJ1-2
TGTGCCAGCAGCGCCCAACCGGGGGGGACCAATAACTATGGCTACACCTTC
CASSAQPGGTNNYGYTF
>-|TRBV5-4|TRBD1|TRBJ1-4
TGTGCCAGCAGCCGAGGGGGCGGCGTGAGTGAAAAACTGTTTTTT
CASSRGGGVSEKLFF
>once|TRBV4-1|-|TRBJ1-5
TGCGCCAGCAGCCAGCGAGGGGCAGATAGCAATCAGCCCCAGCATTTT
CASSQRGADSNQPQHF
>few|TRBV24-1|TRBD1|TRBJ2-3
TGTGCCACCAGTGATCCCCGAGAGGGACAGAGAACAGATACGCAGTATTTT
CATSDPREGQRTDTQYF
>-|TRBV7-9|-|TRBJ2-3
TGTGCCAGCAGCTTAGGGGTTAGCACAGATACGCAGTATTTT
CASSLGVSTDTQYF
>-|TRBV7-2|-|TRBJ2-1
TGTGCCAGCAGCTTAGATTCAGCTATAATATTGAGCTCCTACAATGAGCAGTTCTTC
CASSLDSAIILSSYNEQFF
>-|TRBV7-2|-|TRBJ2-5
TGTGCCAGCAGCTTAGAGGCGCAGAAGACCCAGTACTTC
CASSLEAQKTQYF